One sample yielded the 10 T cell receptor beta chains listed below, sequenced in a study of OX40 agonist ivuxolimab in advanced cancers. The protocol was immunoSEQ multiplex PCR, while the TCRdb copy is restricted to in-frame clones and leaves out a portion. The table shows around 55,000 clones, with 65% to 80% occurring only once. The specimen was CD4+ or CD8+ T cells sorted from blood, collected in a trial of the OX40 agonist ivuxolimab. These TCRs come from an adult with an advanced solid tumor such as melanoma, head and neck, liver or kidney cancer.

This clone has a handful of counts. The chain is built from TRBV7-9 and TRBJ2-5; 9 nucleotides align to TRBD2. CDR1 and CDR2 from the germline V gene are SEHNR and FQNEAQ (reference sequence). This CDR3 has 14 amino acids. Losses at the gene ends were 5 bases for V and 1 base for J; bases not matched to a gene: 2. This CDR3 reads CASSPGLAQETQYF. For the CDR3, the DNA is TGTGCCAGCAGCCCGGGACTAGCCCAAGAGACCCAGTACTTC.

This clone was counted between two and nine times. The CDR3 loop is CASSSRGSGSANTGELFF. CDR3 DNA: TGTGCCAGCAGCTCCAGGGGTAGCGGGAGCGCGAACACCGGGGAGCTGTTTTTT. The chain has TRBV7-9 and TRBJ2-2; 9 bases fit TRBD2. The V segment lost 4 bases and the J segment 0 bases; nucleotides outside the gene matches: 9. The CDR3 is 18 amino acids. CDR1 is SEHNR, CDR2 FQNEAQ, per germline (reference sequence).

The J gene is TRBJ2-5, the V gene TRBV5-1; 9 nucleotides match TRBD2. The tail of the sequence fits TRBJ2-7 better, so the J call may be wrong. Germline V lookup: CDR1 SGHRS, CDR2 YFSETQ. The CDR3 spans 14 residues. The CDR3, as DNA: TGCGCCAGCAGAAAACTAGCGGGCCGCTACGAGCAGTACTTC. It encodes CASRKLAGRYEQYF.

The chain couples TRBV6-5 to TRBJ2-7; TRBD2 matches at 12 bases. This CDR3 region has 14 residues. Trimming at V came to 8 bases and at J to 2 bases, leaving 4 bases not matched to a gene. Germline V gene lookup returns CDR1 MNHEY and CDR2 SVGAGI. This CDR3 reads CASQRLAGAYEQYF. In nucleotides, the CDR3 is TGTGCCAGCCAACGACTAGCGGGGGCCTACGAGCAGTACTTC.

This clone has a handful of counts. This chain uses TRBV6-5 with TRBJ2-3, with D tentatively TRBD2 (6 bases). The CDR3 is made up of 14 amino acids. V gave up 4 bases and J gave up 3 bases, with 11 bases separating them. Germline V lookup: CDR1 MNHEY, CDR2 SVGAGI. The CDR3 region has the DNA TGTGCCAGCAGTTCCGGGACTGGTACAGATACGCAGTATTTT. Translating gives CASSSGTGTDTQYF.

The chain links TRBV7-9 to TRBJ1-2, with 7 bases that match TRBD1. Germline lookup yields CDR1 SEHNR and CDR2 FQNEAQ (reference sequence). V trimming: 10 bases; J trimming: 9 bases; junction bases outside the gene matches: 17. The CDR3 covers 14 residues. The CDR3 DNA sequence: TGTGCCATAACCCCGGGCGACAGGGAGGAGAGCTACACCTTC. Translating gives CAITPGDREESYTF. The full variable domain, completed using reference TRBV7-9 and TRBJ1-2, is DTGVSQNPRHKITKRGQNVTFRCDPISEHNRLYWYRQTLGQGPEFLTYFQNEAQLEKSRLLSDRFSAERPKGSFSTLEIQRTEQGDSAMYLCAITPGDREESYTFGSGTRLTVV.

The chain links TRBV7-7 to TRBJ2-6; TRBD1 is a possible D gene (5 bases). V dropped 5 bases and J dropped 5 bases, with 22 bases sitting between them. CDR1 is SSHAT and CDR2 is FNYEAQ in the germline V gene (reference sequence). This CDR3 comprises 18 residues. For the CDR3, the DNA is TGTGCCAGCAGCAGCTTGACAGTGCCACAAAGTCGGGCCAACGTCCTGACTTTC. This encodes CASSSLTVPQSRANVLTF.

This clone was seen once. This same CDR3 is encoded by further DNA sequences in the sample. The chain joins TRBV7-9 to TRBJ1-6, with D tentatively TRBD1 (5 bases). The V and J ends lost 1 base and 3 bases respectively, with 10 bases between them. Germline V gives CDR1 SEHNR, CDR2 FQNEAQ (reference sequence). The CDR3 sequence is 16 residues long. In DNA form, the CDR3 reads TGTGCCAGCAGCTTAGGGCAGGGATTCTATAATTCACCCCTCCACTTT. Its translation: CASSLGQGFYNSPLHF.

The chain's CDR3 is CASSQEWLAERPFEQYF. The CDR3 DNA reads TGCGCCAGCAGCCAAGAATGGCTAGCGGAACGCCCCTTCGAGCAGTACTTC. The chain combines TRBV4-1 with TRBJ2-7, with TRBD2 matching over 7 bases. CDR1 is MGHRA, CDR2 YSYEKL, per germline. V lost 0 bases, J lost 6 bases, and 14 bases stayed unmatched. The CDR3 contains 17 residues.

The gene calls are TRBV9 and TRBJ2-2; D perhaps matches TRBD2 (6 bases). V was pared by 3 bases and J by 0 bases, with 15 bases between. The V gene's germline CDR1 is SGDLS and CDR2 YYNGEE. The CDR3 runs to 17 residues. CDR3 sequence (DNA): TGTGCCAGCAGCGCCACCCCGACTAGTGCGAACACCGGGGAGCTGTTTTTT. Amino acids: CASSATPTSANTGELFF.